The clone carrying this T cell receptor beta chain was counted between two and nine times. Its specificity is not known. The sample is drawn from a study of regulatory T cells in long-lasting Graves disease. General study findings and limits: Persistent cases favored TRBV28, TRBJ1-2 and TRBJ2-5.

The sample's time point: persistent/refractory GD, antithyroid drugs over 5 years with positive TRAb. The TCR library was made from RNA extracted from PBMCs. HTBI primers from iRepertoire and Arm-PCR of CDR3 regions yielded the TCR beta libraries. TCRdb independently ran MiXCR on the multiplex PCR reads; one entry per CDR3 protein. This table holds 300,000 to 350,000 distinct CDR3 sequences, 15% to 20% found once. V lost 2 bases, J lost 0 bases, and 4 bases stayed unmatched. The CDR3 loop spans 16 amino acids. Germline V gene sequence: CDR1 KGHSH, CDR2 LQKENI. The material sequenced was peripheral blood mononuclear cells (PBMCs), taken when the disease was refractory, from a patient treated with antithyroid drugs. This chain uses TRBV18 with TRBJ1-2; 9 bases match TRBD1. The TCR was taken from a female donor with Graves disease. The chain's CDR3 is CASSPSRDRANYGYTF. The CDR3 region has the DNA TGTGCCAGCTCACCAAGCAGGGACAGGGCTAACTATGGCTACACCTTC.